This T cell receptor (beta chain) was observed in a study of neurological immune-mediated disorders. Each CDR3 protein gets one entry after TCRdb re-called the 5' RACE reads with MiXCR. The sample comprises more than 100,000 distinct CDR3 sequences, 11% of which are singletons, and under 4% rests with the top ten. Time point reported: longitudinal time-point 3. In its sample, this clonotype was seen many times. The sequenced material came from PBMCs. This receptor was identified in a female donor with HTLV-1-associated myelopathy (HAM/TSP).

CDR3 sequence (DNA): TGTGCCAGCTCACCCGGGACATCACCAGATACGCAGTATTTT. This encodes CASSPGTSPDTQYF. This chain links TRBV18 with TRBJ2-3; D may be TRBD1 (6 bases). V was pared by 3 bases and J by 4 bases, with 11 bases between. The CDR3 has 14 residues. CDR1 KGHSH and CDR2 LQKENI come from the germline V gene.